One sample yielded the 15 T cell receptor beta chains listed below, sequenced in a study of human T cells and chemical hapten exposure. Noted time point: patch test 1, 2 weeks after DPC sensitization. Treatment given: therapeutic diphenylcyclopropenone sensitization with weekly scalp DPC. A single record per CDR3 protein comes from TCRdb applying MiXCR to the RACE reads. This sample has some 82,000 distinct CDR3 sequences, with roughly a tenth found just once. The material sequenced was whole blood, taken in connection with sensitization to the hapten diphenylcyclopropenone (DPC). The receptors come from a woman aged 50 to 65 with alopecia areata. Some clones in this sample may be carry-over from other donors' samples.

This clonotype was observed a few times. The CDR3 spells CSARTSTQPQHF. CDR3 nucleotides: TGCAGTGCTAGGACCAGTACTCAGCCCCAGCATTTT. The chain carries TRBV20-1 and TRBJ1-5; D gene ambiguous. With 3 bases removed from V and 6 bases from J, the gap between germline ends came to 9 bases. This CDR3 spans 12 amino acids. The germline gives CDR1 DFQATT, CDR2 SNEGSKA (reference sequence).

This clonotype was seen only a few times. The rearrangement joins TRBV9 to TRBJ1-5; D call uncertain. This CDR3 spans 14 amino acids. V lost 4 bases to trimming and J lost 3 bases, with 11 bases between them. Germline V gene sequence: CDR1 SGDLS, CDR2 YYNGEE. The CDR3 region has the DNA TGTGCCAGCAGCAAACGAGAAGACAATCAGCCCCAGCATTTT. Translating it yields CASSKREDNQPQHF.

This clonotype was seen repeatedly, ten times or more. This chain links TRBV5-1 with TRBJ2-1, with 11 bases fitting TRBD2. Germline V lookup: CDR1 SGHRS, CDR2 YFSETQ. This CDR3 region has 12 residues. Trimming took 4 bases from V and 11 from J; bases not matched to a gene: 2. The CDR3 here is CASSVTSGKQFF. For the CDR3, the DNA is TGCGCCAGCAGCGTGACTAGCGGGAAGCAGTTCTTC.

The chain links TRBV12-3 or TRBV12-4 to TRBJ2-1; TRBD1 is a possible D gene (6 bases). V was shortened by 3 bases and J by 2 bases, with 11 bases between the two germline ends. CDR3 size: 15 residues. CDR3: CASSFFRDTYNEQFF. CDR3 DNA: TGTGCCAGCAGTTTTTTCCGGGACACCTACAATGAGCAGTTCTTC.

This rearrangement joins TRBV3-1 to TRBJ2-7; D tentatively fits TRBD1 or TRBD2 (5 bases each). V lost 1 base, J lost 0 bases, and 7 bases lay in between. Looked up from germline, CDR1 is LGHDT and CDR2 is YNNKEL (reference sequence). The length of the CDR3 is 14 residues. In nucleotides, the CDR3 is TGTGCCAGCAGCCAAGGAGGGGTCTCCTACGAGCAGTACTTC. Amino acids: CASSQGGVSYEQYF.

In this sample, this clonotype turned up many times. The CDR3 reads CASSLVAGEFPYEQYF. As DNA, the CDR3 is TGTGCCAGCAGCTTGGTGGCGGGAGAATTCCCCTACGAGCAGTACTTC. The V gene is TRBV7-2, the J gene TRBJ2-7, with 7 bases matching TRBD2. CDR1 and CDR2 from the germline V gene are SGHTA and FQGNSA. The J segment lost 2 bases and the V segment lost 3 bases, leaving 10 bases of the junction unmatched. This CDR3 region has 16 residues.

This clonotype came up a few times. V usage is TRBV19 and J usage is TRBJ1-2; 7 nucleotides line up with TRBD1. Unmatched junction bases numbered 7, after V lost 6 bases and J lost 0 bases. Germline-derived CDR1 and CDR2 are LNHDA and SQIVND (reference sequence). The CDR3 has 15 amino acids. In DNA form, the CDR3 reads TGTGCCAGTAGGCGGAAGACAGGGCCTAACTATGGCTACACCTTC. Translation gives CASRRKTGPNYGYTF.

This clonotype was picked up a small number of times. This sequence joins TRBV28 and TRBJ1-1; D might be TRBD1 (5 bases). Trimming removed 5 bases at V and 4 bases at J, with 17 bases between. The CDR3 extends over 15 amino acids. Germline V gene sequence: CDR1 MDHEN, CDR2 SYDVKM. DNA of the CDR3: TGTGCCAGCAGTCCATGGGCCCTTGGGGGCACTGAAGCTTTCTTT. Its protein product is CASSPWALGGTEAFF.

The chain employs TRBV12-3 or TRBV12-4 and TRBJ2-7; TRBD2 matches at 7 bases. The length of the CDR3 is 11 residues. V trimming: 8 bases; J trimming: 6 bases; junction bases outside the gene matches: 4. The DNA of the CDR3 is TGTGCCAGCGGCGGGAGAAGCGAGCAGTACTTC. Protein sequence: CASGGRSEQYF.

This clonotype has ten or more counts. The CDR3 DNA sequence: TGTGCCAGCAGCTTAGACACACCGAACACCGGGGAGCTGTTTTTT. The encoded protein is CASSLDTPNTGELFF. The rearrangement uses TRBV11-2 and TRBJ2-2; D uncertain. Trimming removed 0 bases at V and 0 bases at J, with 5 bases between. The CDR3 loop spans 15 amino acids. Germline assignment: CDR1 SGHAT and CDR2 FQNNGV.

This clonotype has a count of ten or more. The J gene is TRBJ2-7, the V gene TRBV20-1; 10 bases map to TRBD2. Trimming removed 6 bases from V and 4 bases from J; junction bases left unmatched: 6. This CDR3 is 13 amino acids long. Germline V gives CDR1 DFQATT, CDR2 SNEGSKA (reference sequence). The CDR3 reads CSAPGLASYEQYF. CDR3 sequence (DNA): TGCAGTGCGCCGGGACTAGCGAGTTACGAGCAGTACTTC.

Many counts were recorded for this clonotype. This chain joins TRBV29-1 and TRBJ2-3; D may be TRBD2 (6 bases). CDR3 length: 16 amino acids. CDR1 and CDR2 (germline): SQVTM, ANQGSEA. V shed 6 bases and J shed 3 bases, with 22 bases lying between them. The CDR3 region is CSVDATGVGRTDTQYF. In DNA form, the CDR3 reads TGCAGCGTCGATGCCACGGGCGTGGGGAGGACAGATACGCAGTATTTT.

The table lists this clonotype with many counts. CDR3 amino acids: CASGRRYEQYF. CDR3 DNA: TGTGCCAGCGGGCGTCGCTACGAGCAGTACTTC. This rearrangement joins TRBV12-3 or TRBV12-4 to TRBJ2-7; D is unresolved. V was shortened by 8 bases and J by 3 bases, with 8 bases between the two germline ends. The CDR3 loop spans 11 amino acids.

This clonotype has ten or more counts. The chain carries TRBV7-6 and TRBJ1-1, with unresolved D. Germline CDR1 and CDR2: SGHVS and FNYEAQ. Trimming cost V 5 bases and J 4 bases, with 14 bases left between them. The CDR3 totals 14 residues. In nucleotides, the CDR3 is TGTGCCAGCAGCCCGAGATCGTCGGGCACTGAAGCTTTCTTT. It codes for CASSPRSSGTEAFF.

This clonotype appeared many times. The V gene is TRBV18, the J gene TRBJ2-3; 9 bases match TRBD1. Germline V gene sequence: CDR1 KGHSH, CDR2 LQKENI. The CDR3 length is 16 residues. V gave up 1 base and J gave up 1 base; unmatched junction bases: 3. The CDR3 is CASSPRTGEGTDTQYF. Here the CDR3 DNA reads TGTGCCAGCTCACCACGGACAGGGGAGGGCACAGATACGCAGTATTTT.